Below are 5 T cell receptor beta chains sequenced from a single sample in a study of cytomegalovirus exposure and HLA in healthy donors. PCR was performed using 60 Vbeta and 13 Jbeta primers. Here immunoSEQ multiplex PCR was the method, and the copy in TCRdb shows in-frame clones only, minus some. The profile covers about 31,000 clones, with 35% to 50% appearing a single time and around 2% taken by the ten largest. What was sequenced was PBMCs. Receptors originate from a woman between 45 and 60 years old in good health and CMV-seronegative.

The chain employs TRBV5-8 and TRBJ1-2; D is unclear. Trimming stripped 2 bases from V and 5 bases from J, with 7 bases between. CDR1 SGHTS and CDR2 YDEGEE come from the germline V gene. There are 12 residues in the CDR3. CDR3 protein: CASSFNSYGYTF. CDR3 in DNA: TGTGCCAGCAGCTTTAACAGTTATGGCTACACCTTC.

The gene calls are TRBV7-9 and TRBJ1-5; no clear D. The CDR3 length is 13 residues. Trimming removed 3 bases at V and 7 bases at J, with 10 bases between. Looked up from germline, CDR1 is SEHNR and CDR2 is FQNEAQ (reference sequence). The CDR3 sequence: CASSFEGWQPQHF. The DNA for the CDR3 is TGTGCCAGCAGCTTTGAGGGCTGGCAGCCCCAGCATTTT.

This clone was counted between two and nine times. The chain recombines TRBV5-6 with TRBJ2-7; D remains ambiguous. Germline V gene sequence: CDR1 SGHDT, CDR2 YYEEEE. V lost 4 bases to trimming and J lost 2 bases, with 13 bases between them. CDR3 length equals 14 residues. This CDR3 is CASSPDTGTYEQYF. The DNA for the CDR3 is TGTGCCAGCAGCCCCGACACCGGAACCTACGAGCAGTACTTC.

The V and J genes are TRBV30 and TRBJ2-5; D remains unclear. V shed 1 base and J shed 8 bases, with 8 bases lying between them. This CDR3 has 11 residues. Germline CDR1 and CDR2: GTSNPN and SVGIG (reference sequence). The CDR3 sequence: CAWSGASTQYF. In nucleotides, the CDR3 is TGTGCCTGGAGTGGGGCCTCTACCCAGTACTTC.

This chain uses TRBV27 with TRBJ2-3, with 9 bases aligning to TRBD2. This CDR3 spans 16 amino acids. Germline assignment: CDR1 MNHEY and CDR2 SMNVEV (reference sequence). Trimming at V came to 7 bases and at J to 0 bases, leaving 8 bases not matched to a gene. CDR3 residues: CASTGLAGRSTDTQYF. CDR3 nucleotides: TGTGCCAGCACTGGGCTAGCGGGGCGAAGCACAGATACGCAGTATTTT.